This T cell receptor (beta chain) was captured by sequencing in a study of T-cell reconstitution after alpha-beta-depleted transplantation in children. General study points: Some patients' high day-60 TCRbeta diversity was attributed to recipient cells surviving conditioning. Newly produced T cells mostly accounted for T-cell counts and diversity one year post-transplant. Several hundred expanded graft clones reportedly gave rise to the alpha-beta T cells present about two months after transplant.

In germline, CDR1 is LGHNA, CDR2 YNFKEQ. The junction had 4 bases not matched to a gene; V was cut back by 0 bases and J by 2 bases. CDR3 length: 17 amino acids. Comments on this clonotype: Its antigen is not identified.

As it was prepared, the TCRbeta library received unique molecular identifiers. TCRdb reanalysed the PCR reads using MiXCR and keeps one entry per CDR3 protein. Of more than 500,000 distinct CDR3 sequences listed, 11% are singletons. The gene calls are TRBV4-2 and TRBJ2-7; TRBD2 matches at 13 bases. The sequenced sample was PBMCs, mostly from graft donor cells, obtained 180 days after TCRalphabeta/CD19-depleted stem cell transplant. The sequence came from a female patient aged 2-10 years who had a stem cell transplant for aplastic anemia, so the T cells may come from the graft donor. The CDR3 sequence: CASSQESGTSGTYEQYF. CDR3 DNA: TGTGCCAGCAGCCAAGAATCCGGGACTAGCGGGACCTACGAGCAGTACTTC.